This TCR beta chain is drawn from a study of shared clonotypes between healthy human individuals. General study points: Generation probabilities were higher for clonotypes shared across all four sorted-subset donors than for unshared ones. A handful of donors showed sharing of approximately 5% of naive CD4 clonotypes. In general, naive subsets displayed greater estimated richness than memory subsets did.

Losses at the gene ends were 4 bases for V and 1 base for J; bases not matched to a gene: 5. The CDR3 is 14 amino acids. Looked up from germline, CDR1 is SGDLS and CDR2 is YYNGEE. Deep level was the assay's run setting. Profiling relied on immunoSEQ multiplex PCR, and the TCRdb table lists in-frame clones only, not all of them. Here the sample spans some 2,500,000 clones, more than 85% being singletons. About this clone: Its cognate antigen is unknown.

The chain is built from TRBV9 and TRBJ2-7, with TRBD2 matching over 7 bases. This sequence was found in a young man in good health. Some clones in this sample may be carry-over from other donors' samples. Sequencing input: naive CD4+ T cells from PBMCs. Stated subset: CD45RA+ positively selected. The DNA for the CDR3 is TGTGCCAGCAGCACAACTAGCGCGTCCTACGAGCAGTACTTC. Translating gives CASSTTSASYEQYF.